This T cell receptor beta chain was found in a study of T cell repertoires in ileal Crohn's disease. Stated time point: neoterminal ileum biopsy at postoperative endoscopy, about 6 months after surgery. This CDR3 spans 15 amino acids. V lost 0 bases and J lost 7; bases outside the gene matches: 8. Germline CDR1 MNHNS, CDR2 SASEGT. The table came from immunoSEQ multiplex PCR; TCRdb's copy has only in-frame clones and leaves some out. The table includes 15,000 to 20,000 clones, approximately 77% detected once. The source is an adult with Crohn's disease. The J gene is TRBJ2-5, the V gene TRBV6-1; 7 nucleotides align to TRBD2. Sample: ileal tissue. As DNA, the CDR3 is TGTGCCAGCAGTGAAGCTGGGGGGGGTGGCGGGACCCAGTACTTC. This codes for CASSEAGGGGGTQYF.